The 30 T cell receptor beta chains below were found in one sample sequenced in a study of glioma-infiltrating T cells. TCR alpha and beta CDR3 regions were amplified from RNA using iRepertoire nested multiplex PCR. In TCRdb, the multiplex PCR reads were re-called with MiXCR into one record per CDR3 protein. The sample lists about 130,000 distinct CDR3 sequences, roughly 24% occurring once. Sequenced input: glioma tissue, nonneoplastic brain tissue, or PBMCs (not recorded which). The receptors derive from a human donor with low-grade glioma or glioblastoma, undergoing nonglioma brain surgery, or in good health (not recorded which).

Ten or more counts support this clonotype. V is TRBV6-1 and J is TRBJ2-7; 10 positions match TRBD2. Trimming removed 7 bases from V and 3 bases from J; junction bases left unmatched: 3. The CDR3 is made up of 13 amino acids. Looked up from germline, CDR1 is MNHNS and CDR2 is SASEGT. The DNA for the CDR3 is TGTGCCAGCACCAGGACTAGCGGCTACGAGCAGTACTTC. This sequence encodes CASTRTSGYEQYF.

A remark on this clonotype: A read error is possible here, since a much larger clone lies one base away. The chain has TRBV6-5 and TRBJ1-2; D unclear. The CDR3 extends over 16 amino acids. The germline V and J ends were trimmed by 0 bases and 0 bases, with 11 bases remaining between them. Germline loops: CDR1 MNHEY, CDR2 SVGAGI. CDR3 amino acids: CASSYSSIRANYGYTF. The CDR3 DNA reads TGTGCCAGCAGTTACTCATCCATTAGAGCTAACTATGGCTACACCTTC.

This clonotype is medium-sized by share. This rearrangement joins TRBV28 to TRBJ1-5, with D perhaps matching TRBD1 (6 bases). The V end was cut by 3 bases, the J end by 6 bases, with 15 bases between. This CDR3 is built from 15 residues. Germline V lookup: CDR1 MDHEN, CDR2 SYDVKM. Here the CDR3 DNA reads TGTGCCAGCAGTTTGAGGGGGGGGGAGACTCAGCCCCAGCATTTT. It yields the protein CASSLRGGETQPQHF. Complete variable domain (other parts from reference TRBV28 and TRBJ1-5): DVKVTQSSRYLVKRTGEKVFLECVQDMDHENMFWYRQDPGLGLRLIYFSYDVKMKEKGDIPEGYSVSREKKERFSLILESASTNQTSMYLCASSLRGGETQPQHFGDGTRLSIL.

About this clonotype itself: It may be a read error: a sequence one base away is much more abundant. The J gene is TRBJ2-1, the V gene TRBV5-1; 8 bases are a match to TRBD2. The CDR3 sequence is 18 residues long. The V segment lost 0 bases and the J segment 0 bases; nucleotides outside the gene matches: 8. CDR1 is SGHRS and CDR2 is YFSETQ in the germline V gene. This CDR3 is CASSLVGVGRGSYNEQFF. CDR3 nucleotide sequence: TGCGCCAGCAGCTTGGTAGGTGTCGGGAGGGGCTCCTACAATGAGCAGTTCTTC.

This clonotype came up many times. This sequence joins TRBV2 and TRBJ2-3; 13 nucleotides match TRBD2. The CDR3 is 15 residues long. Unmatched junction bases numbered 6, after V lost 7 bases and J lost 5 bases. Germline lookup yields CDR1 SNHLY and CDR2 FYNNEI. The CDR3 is CASTGLAGVVDTQYF. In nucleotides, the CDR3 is TGTGCCAGCACCGGACTAGCGGGAGTGGTAGATACGCAGTATTTT. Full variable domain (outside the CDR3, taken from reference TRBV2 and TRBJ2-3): EPEVTQTPSHQVTQMGQEVILRCVPISNHLYFYWYRQILGQKVEFLVSFYNNEISEKSEIFDDQFSVERPDGSNFTLKIRSTKLEDSAMYFCASTGLAGVVDTQYFGPGTRLTVL.

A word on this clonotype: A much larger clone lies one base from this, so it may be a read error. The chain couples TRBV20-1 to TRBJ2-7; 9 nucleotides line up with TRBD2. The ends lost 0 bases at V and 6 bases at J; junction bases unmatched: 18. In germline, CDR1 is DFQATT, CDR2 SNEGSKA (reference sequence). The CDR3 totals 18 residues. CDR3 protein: CSARDPHPGTSFQFEQYF. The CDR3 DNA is TGCAGTGCTAGAGATCCCCACCCCGGGACTAGCTTTCAGTTCGAGCAGTACTTC.

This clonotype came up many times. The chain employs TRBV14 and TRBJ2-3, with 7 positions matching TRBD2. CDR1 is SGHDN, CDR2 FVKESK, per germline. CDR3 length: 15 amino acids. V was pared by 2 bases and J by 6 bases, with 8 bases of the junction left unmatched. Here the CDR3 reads CASSQSSGRMDTQYF. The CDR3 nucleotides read TGTGCCAGCAGCCAATCTAGCGGACGAATGGATACGCAGTATTTT.

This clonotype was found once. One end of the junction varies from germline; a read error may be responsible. The CDR3 DNA is TGTGCCAGCAGTGGGACTAGCGGCAGCTCCTACAATGAGCGGTTCTTC. As protein: CASSGTSGSSYNERFF. V is TRBV9 and J is TRBJ2-1; TRBD2 agrees at 11 bases. The CDR3 loop spans 16 amino acids. CDR1 SGDLS and CDR2 YYNGEE come from the germline V gene.

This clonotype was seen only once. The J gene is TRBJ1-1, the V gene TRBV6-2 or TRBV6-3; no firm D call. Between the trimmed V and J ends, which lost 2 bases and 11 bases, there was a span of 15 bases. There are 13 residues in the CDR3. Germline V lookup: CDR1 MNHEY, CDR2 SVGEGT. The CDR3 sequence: CASSYARRDLAFF. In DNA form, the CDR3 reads TGTGCCAGCAGTTACGCTAGAAGGGATTTGGCTTTCTTT.

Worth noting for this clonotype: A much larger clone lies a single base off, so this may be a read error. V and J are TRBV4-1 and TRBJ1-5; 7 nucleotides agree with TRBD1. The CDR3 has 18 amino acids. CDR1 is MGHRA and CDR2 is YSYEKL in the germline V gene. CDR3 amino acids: CASIQALTGTVRNQPQHF. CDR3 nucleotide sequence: TGCGCCAGCATCCAAGCCTTAACCGGGACAGTCCGCAATCAGCCCCAGCATTTT.

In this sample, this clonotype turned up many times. CDR3 coding DNA: TGCGCCAGCAGCTTGAGCAGGGACCACGAGCAGTACTTC. This gives the protein CASSLSRDHEQYF. The chain employs TRBV5-1 and TRBJ2-7; the D gene could be TRBD1 or TRBD2 (5 bases each). The CDR3 is 13 amino acids. V was clipped by 1 base and J by 5 bases, with 10 bases between them. Germline assignment: CDR1 SGHRS and CDR2 YFSETQ.

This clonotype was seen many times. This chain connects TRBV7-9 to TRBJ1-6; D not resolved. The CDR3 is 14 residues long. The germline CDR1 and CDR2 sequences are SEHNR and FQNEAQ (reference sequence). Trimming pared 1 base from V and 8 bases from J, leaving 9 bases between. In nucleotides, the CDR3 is TGTGCCAGCAGCTTAGAGCCATCCTATTCACCCCTCCACTTT. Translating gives CASSLEPSYSPLHF.

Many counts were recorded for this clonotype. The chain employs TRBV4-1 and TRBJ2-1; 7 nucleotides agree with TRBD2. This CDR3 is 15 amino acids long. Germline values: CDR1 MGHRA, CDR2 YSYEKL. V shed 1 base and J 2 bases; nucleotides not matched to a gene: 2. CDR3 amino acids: CASSQASGAYNEQFF. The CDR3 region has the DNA TGCGCCAGCAGCCAAGCTAGCGGAGCCTACAATGAGCAGTTCTTC.

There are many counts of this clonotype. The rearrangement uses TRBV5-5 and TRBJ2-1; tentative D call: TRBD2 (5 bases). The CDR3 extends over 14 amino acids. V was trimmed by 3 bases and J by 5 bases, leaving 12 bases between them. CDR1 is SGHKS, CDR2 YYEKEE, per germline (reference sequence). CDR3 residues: CASSSAGRHNEQFF. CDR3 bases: TGTGCCAGCAGCTCTGCGGGTCGACACAATGAGCAGTTCTTC.

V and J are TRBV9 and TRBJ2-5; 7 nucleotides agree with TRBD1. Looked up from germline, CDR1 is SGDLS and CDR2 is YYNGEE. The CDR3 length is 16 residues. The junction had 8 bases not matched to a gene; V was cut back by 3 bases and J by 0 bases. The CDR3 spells CASSAGTVGYQETQYF. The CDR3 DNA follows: TGTGCCAGCAGCGCGGGGACAGTGGGGTACCAAGAGACCCAGTACTTC.

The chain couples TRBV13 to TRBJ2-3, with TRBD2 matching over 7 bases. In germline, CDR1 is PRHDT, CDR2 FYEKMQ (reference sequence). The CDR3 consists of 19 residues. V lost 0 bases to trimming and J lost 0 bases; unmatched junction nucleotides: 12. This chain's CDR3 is CASSLGDRLLAASTDTQYF. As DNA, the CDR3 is TGTGCCAGCAGCTTAGGCGACCGACTGCTAGCGGCTAGCACAGATACGCAGTATTTT.

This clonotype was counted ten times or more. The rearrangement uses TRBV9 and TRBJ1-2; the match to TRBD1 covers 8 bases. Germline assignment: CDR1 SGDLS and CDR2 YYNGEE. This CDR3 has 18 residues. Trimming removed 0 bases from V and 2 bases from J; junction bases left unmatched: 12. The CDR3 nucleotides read TGTGCCAGCAGCGTAGATCCCTGGGCCGGGACAGGAAACTATGGCTACACCTTC. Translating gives CASSVDPWAGTGNYGYTF.

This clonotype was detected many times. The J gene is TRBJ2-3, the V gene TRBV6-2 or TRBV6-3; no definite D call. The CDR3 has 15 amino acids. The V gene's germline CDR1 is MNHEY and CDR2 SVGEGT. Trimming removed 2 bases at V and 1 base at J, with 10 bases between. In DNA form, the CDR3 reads TGTGCCAGCAGTTACGTCCAGCGACGCACAGATACGCAGTATTTT. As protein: CASSYVQRRTDTQYF.

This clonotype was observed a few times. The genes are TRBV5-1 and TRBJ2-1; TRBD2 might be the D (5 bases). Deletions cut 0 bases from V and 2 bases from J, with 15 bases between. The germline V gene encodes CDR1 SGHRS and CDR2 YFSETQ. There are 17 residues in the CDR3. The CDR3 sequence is CASSLEGGYSTYNEQFF. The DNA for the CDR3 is TGCGCCAGCAGCTTGGAAGGCGGGTACAGTACCTACAATGAGCAGTTCTTC.

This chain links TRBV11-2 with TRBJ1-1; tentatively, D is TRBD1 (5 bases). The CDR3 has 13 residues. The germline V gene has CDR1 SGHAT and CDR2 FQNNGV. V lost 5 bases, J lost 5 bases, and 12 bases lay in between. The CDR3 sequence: CASSARDGTEAFF. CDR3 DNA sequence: TGTGCCAGCAGCGCCAGGGATGGGACTGAAGCTTTCTTT.

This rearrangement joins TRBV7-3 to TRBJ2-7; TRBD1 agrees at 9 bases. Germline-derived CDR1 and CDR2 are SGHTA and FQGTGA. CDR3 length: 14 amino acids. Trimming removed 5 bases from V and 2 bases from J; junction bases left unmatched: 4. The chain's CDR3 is CASSAGQGTYEQYF. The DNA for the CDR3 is TGTGCCAGCAGCGCCGGACAGGGGACCTACGAGCAGTACTTC.

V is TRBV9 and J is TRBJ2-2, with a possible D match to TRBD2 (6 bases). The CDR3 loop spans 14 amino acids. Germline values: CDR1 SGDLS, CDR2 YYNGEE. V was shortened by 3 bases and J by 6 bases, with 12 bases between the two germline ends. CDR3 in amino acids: CASSGGLTAGELFF. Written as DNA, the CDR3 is TGTGCCAGCAGCGGGGGACTGACGGCCGGGGAGCTGTTTTTT.

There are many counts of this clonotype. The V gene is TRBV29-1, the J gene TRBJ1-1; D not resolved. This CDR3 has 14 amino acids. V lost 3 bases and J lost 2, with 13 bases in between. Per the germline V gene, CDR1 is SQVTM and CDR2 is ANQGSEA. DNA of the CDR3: TGCAGCGTTGAGATGTCACAGATTAACACTGAAGCTTTCTTT. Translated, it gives CSVEMSQINTEAFF.

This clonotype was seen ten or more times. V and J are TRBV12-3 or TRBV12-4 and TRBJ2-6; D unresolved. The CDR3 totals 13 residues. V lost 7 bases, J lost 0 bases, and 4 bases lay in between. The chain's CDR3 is CASTSSGANVLTF. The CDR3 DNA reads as TGTGCCAGCACCAGCTCTGGGGCCAACGTCCTGACTTTC.

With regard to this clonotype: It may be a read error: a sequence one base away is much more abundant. The CDR3 is CASSYVRDQANTIYF. The DNA of the CDR3 is TGTGCCAGCAGCTATGTGAGGGATCAAGCGAACACCATATATTTT. The genes are TRBV3-1 and TRBJ1-3, with D unclear. The CDR3 runs to 15 residues. The V gene's germline CDR1 is LGHDT and CDR2 YNNKEL (reference sequence). V was trimmed by 5 bases and J by 7 bases, leaving 18 bases between them. The full variable domain, its missing parts supplied by reference TRBV3-1 and TRBJ1-3, is DTAVSQTPKYLVTQMGNDKSIKCEQNLGHDTMYWYKQDSKKFLKIMFSYNNKELIINETVPNRFSPKSPDKAHLNLHINSLELGDSAVYFCASSYVRDQANTIYFGEGSWLTVV.

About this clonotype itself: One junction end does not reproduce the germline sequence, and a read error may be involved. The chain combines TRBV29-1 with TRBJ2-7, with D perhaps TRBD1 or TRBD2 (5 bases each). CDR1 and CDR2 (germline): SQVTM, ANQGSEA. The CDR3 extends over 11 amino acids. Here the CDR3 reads CSVEGTSEQYF. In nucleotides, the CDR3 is TGCAGCGTGGAAGGGACCTCCGAGCAGTACTTC.

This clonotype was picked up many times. The CDR3 bases are TGCGCCAGCAGCCAAATCGGGACTAGCGGCACAGATACGCAGTATTTT. Translating gives CASSQIGTSGTDTQYF. The chain recombines TRBV4-3 with TRBJ2-3, with 10 bases fitting TRBD2. V lost 2 bases to trimming and J lost 1 base; unmatched junction nucleotides: 3. This CDR3 has 16 amino acids. CDR1 is LGHNA and CDR2 is YSLEER in the germline V gene.

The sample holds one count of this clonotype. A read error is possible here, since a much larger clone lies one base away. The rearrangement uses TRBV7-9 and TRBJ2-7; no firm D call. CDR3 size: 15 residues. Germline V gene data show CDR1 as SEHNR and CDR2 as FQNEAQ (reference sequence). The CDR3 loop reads CASSLEVGFPYERYF. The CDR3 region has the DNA TGTGCCAGCAGCTTAGAAGTGGGATTCCCCTACGAGCGGTACTTC.

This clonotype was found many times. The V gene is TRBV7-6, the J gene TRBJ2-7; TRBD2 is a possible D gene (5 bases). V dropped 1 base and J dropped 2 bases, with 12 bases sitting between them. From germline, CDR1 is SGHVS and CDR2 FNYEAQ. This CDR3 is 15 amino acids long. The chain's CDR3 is CASSLGSGGAYEQYF. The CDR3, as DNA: TGTGCCAGCAGCTTAGGTAGTGGAGGAGCCTACGAGCAGTACTTC. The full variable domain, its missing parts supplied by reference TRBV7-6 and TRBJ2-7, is GAGVSQSPRYKVTKRGQDVALRCDPISGHVSLYWYRQALGQGPEFLTYFNYEAQQDKSGLPNDRFSAERPEGSISTLTIQRTEQRDSAMYRCASSLGSGGAYEQYFGPGTRLTVT.

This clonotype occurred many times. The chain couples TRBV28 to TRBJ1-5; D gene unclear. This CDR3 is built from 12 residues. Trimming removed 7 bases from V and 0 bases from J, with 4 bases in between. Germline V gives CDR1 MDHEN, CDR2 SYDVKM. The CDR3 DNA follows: TGTGCCAGCAAATATAGCAATCAGCCCCAGCATTTT. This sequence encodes CASKYSNQPQHF.